Following are 20 T cell receptor beta chains from one sample sequenced in a study of early T cells in non-severe SARS-CoV-2 infection. TCRdb reprocessed the 5' RACE reads with MiXCR, giving one entry per CDR3 protein. This sample has 70,000 to 95,000 distinct CDR3 sequences, with around 14% found just once. Material for sequencing was whole blood. These receptors all come from an adult who was a healthcare worker with PCR-confirmed SARS-CoV-2 infection or an uninfected control (not recorded which).

V gene TRBV12-3 or TRBV12-4 combines with J gene TRBJ1-1; possible D gene TRBD1, 5 bases. V lost 3 bases to trimming and J lost 9 bases, with 8 bases between them. CDR3 length: 11 residues. CDR3 protein: CASSFGGKAFF. The CDR3 DNA follows: TGTGCCAGCAGTTTTGGGGGGAAAGCTTTCTTT.

The chain carries TRBV6-5 and TRBJ2-2, with 7 nucleotides matching TRBD1. The germline V gene has CDR1 MNHEY and CDR2 SVGAGI. After removal of 2 bases from V and 3 bases from J, the junction contained 3 bases not matched to a gene. The CDR3 runs 15 residues. The CDR3 DNA reads as TGTGCCAGCAGTTACAACCAGGGGGACACCGGGGAGCTGTTTTTT. It encodes CASSYNQGDTGELFF.

This clonotype occurred a few times. The germline gene is not matched at one end of the junction; a read error may be the cause. This chain connects TRBV28 to TRBJ2-1; D is unresolved. Per germline, CDR1 MDHEN and CDR2 SYDVKM. The CDR3 contains 10 residues. The CDR3, as DNA: TGTGCCAGCGGTTTACCAGAGCAGTTCTTC. Amino acids: CASGLPEQFF.

This CDR3 reads CASSMGQLETQYF. The CDR3 coding sequence is TGTGCCAGCAGCATGGGACAGCTAGAGACCCAGTACTTC. The chain couples TRBV28 to TRBJ2-5; 7 bases line up with TRBD1. The ends lost 6 bases at V and 4 bases at J; junction bases unmatched: 5. The CDR3 spans 13 residues. Germline CDR1 is MDHEN and CDR2 is SYDVKM.

This clonotype was counted at least ten times. The chain employs TRBV29-1 and TRBJ2-6; D tentatively fits TRBD1 or TRBD2 (5 bases each). Looked up from germline, CDR1 is SQVTM and CDR2 is ANQGSEA. Trimming shortened V by 5 bases and J by 4 bases, and 12 bases separated the two germline ends. This CDR3 region has 14 residues. The CDR3 is CSVFGGYGANVLTF. CDR3 bases: TGCAGCGTTTTTGGGGGTTACGGGGCCAACGTCCTGACTTTC.

The chain uses TRBV18 and TRBJ2-2; no definite D call. The germline gives CDR1 KGHSH, CDR2 LQKENI. V lost 1 base, J lost 6 bases, and 9 bases lay in between. The CDR3 contains 14 residues. The CDR3 reads CASSPLSDAGELFF. The DNA for the CDR3 is TGTGCCAGCTCACCACTCTCGGACGCCGGGGAGCTGTTTTTT.

This clonotype has at least ten counts. The chain links TRBV20-1 to TRBJ1-5; no reliable D call. The CDR3 loop spans 13 amino acids. Germline values: CDR1 DFQATT, CDR2 SNEGSKA (reference sequence). The V end was cut by 0 bases, the J end by 5 bases, with 8 bases between. CDR3 residues: CSARDTGDQPQHF. The CDR3 coding sequence is TGCAGTGCTAGAGATACGGGTGATCAGCCCCAGCATTTT.

The chain uses TRBV28 and TRBJ2-3; 9 bases line up with TRBD1. Germline lookup yields CDR1 MDHEN and CDR2 SYDVKM. The CDR3 covers 15 residues. V dropped 5 bases and J dropped 1; count of bases not matched to a gene: 4. This chain's CDR3 is CASSTQGAGTDTQYF. DNA of the CDR3: TGTGCCAGCAGTACACAGGGGGCCGGCACAGATACGCAGTATTTT.

This rearrangement joins TRBV7-9 to TRBJ1-4; no firm D call. Germline CDR1 is SEHNR and CDR2 is FQNEAQ (reference sequence). The CDR3 loop spans 15 amino acids. Trimming took off 5 bases at V and 3 bases at J, with 13 bases between the two ends. This CDR3 reads CASSRTLQANEKLFF. The CDR3 region has the DNA TGTGCCAGCAGCCGTACACTGCAGGCTAATGAAAAACTGTTTTTT.

There are a few counts of this clonotype. The V call is TRBV29-1, the J call TRBJ1-3, with 8 positions matching TRBD1. Germline lookup yields CDR1 SQVTM and CDR2 ANQGSEA. The CDR3 totals 12 residues. V trimming: 5 bases; J trimming: 4 bases; junction bases outside the gene matches: 1. The CDR3 coding sequence is TGCAGCGTTACAGGGGGAGGAAACACCATATATTTT. Translated: CSVTGGGNTIYF.

This clonotype appeared a few times. J is TRBJ1-5 and V is TRBV6-1; D remains ambiguous. With 9 bases removed from V and 4 bases from J, the gap between germline ends came to 10 bases. The germline V gene has CDR1 MNHNS and CDR2 SASEGT. The CDR3 is 12 amino acids. CDR3 in amino acids: CASRLGNQPQHF. CDR3 coding DNA: TGTGCCAGTCGACTGGGAAATCAGCCCCAGCATTTT.

This clonotype was recorded many times. V gene TRBV9 combines with J gene TRBJ2-3; 8 positions match TRBD2. V lost 0 bases to trimming and J lost 2 bases; unmatched junction nucleotides: 5. This CDR3 spans 16 amino acids. Per the germline V gene, CDR1 is SGDLS and CDR2 is YYNGEE. In DNA form, the CDR3 reads TGTGCCAGCAGCGTAGAAGGTAGCGGGATCACAGATACGCAGTATTTT. Residues: CASSVEGSGITDTQYF.

The table lists this clonotype with a few counts. J is TRBJ1-4 and V is TRBV6-5; tentatively, D is TRBD1 (6 bases). The CDR3 runs to 16 residues. The germline gives CDR1 MNHEY, CDR2 SVGAGI. Trimming cost V 6 bases and J 4 bases, with 18 bases left between them. CDR3 coding DNA: TGTGCCAGCAGGAGACAGGATGGAGTTAGTAATGAAAAACTGTTTTTT. Protein sequence: CASRRQDGVSNEKLFF.

This clonotype was seen a handful of times. V and J are TRBV18 and TRBJ1-2; D gene ambiguous. The CDR3 runs to 13 residues. V lost 3 bases and J 0 bases, leaving 5 bases between the germline ends. Germline loops: CDR1 KGHSH, CDR2 LQKENI. Written as DNA, the CDR3 is TGTGCCAGCTCACCCGGAGCTAACTATGGCTACACCTTC. This translates into CASSPGANYGYTF.

The V and J genes are TRBV20-1 and TRBJ2-5; no clear D. Between the trimmed V and J ends, which lost 2 bases and 1 base, there was a span of 8 bases. CDR1 and CDR2 (germline): DFQATT, SNEGSKA (reference sequence). There are 13 residues in the CDR3. The CDR3 DNA follows: TGCAGTGCTAGACGAGGTCTCCAAGAGACCCAGTACTTC. Amino acids: CSARRGLQETQYF.

A few counts support this clonotype. The CDR3 here is CARGLGLYNEQFF. The DNA for the CDR3 is TGTGCCAGAGGGCTGGGGCTCTACAATGAGCAGTTCTTC. The rearrangement links TRBV6-4 to TRBJ2-1; a possible D gene is TRBD1 (5 bases). Germline loops: CDR1 MRHNA, CDR2 SNTAGT. The V end lost 9 bases, the J end lost 3 bases, and 12 bases lay between the germline ends. This CDR3 is 13 amino acids long.

This clonotype was found a few times. This sequence joins TRBV5-1 and TRBJ2-1; 12 nucleotides align to TRBD2. Germline V gene data show CDR1 as SGHRS and CDR2 as YFSETQ. Trimming removed 4 bases from V and 7 bases from J; junction bases left unmatched: 6. The CDR3 has 15 residues. CDR3 sequence reads: CASSVTSGGRNEQFF. Written as DNA, the CDR3 is TGCGCCAGCAGCGTAACTAGCGGGGGGCGAAATGAGCAGTTCTTC. The full variable domain, with the rest looked up from reference TRBV5-1 and TRBJ2-1, is KAGVTQTPRYLIKTRGQQVTLSCSPISGHRSVSWYQQTPGQGLQFLFEYFSETQRNKGNFPGRFSGRQFSNSRSEMNVSTLELGDSALYLCASSVTSGGRNEQFFGPGTRLTVL.

The V gene is TRBV29-1, the J gene TRBJ2-3; a possible D gene is TRBD2 (5 bases). The CDR3 loop spans 12 amino acids. Germline V gene sequence: CDR1 SQVTM, CDR2 ANQGSEA. V lost 8 bases to trimming and J lost 3 bases, with 12 bases between them. Here the CDR3 DNA reads TGCAGCTGGGGAGCCAGAACAGATACGCAGTATTTT. Residues: CSWGARTDTQYF.

The CDR3 DNA follows: TGCGCCAGCAGCCAAGACAGGGGTGCAGCCAAAAACATTCAGTACTTC. Translation: CASSQDRGAAKNIQYF. The chain is built from TRBV4-1 and TRBJ2-4, with D maybe TRBD1 (6 bases). Looked up from germline, CDR1 is MGHRA and CDR2 is YSYEKL. This CDR3 region has 16 residues. With 0 bases removed from V and 0 bases from J, the gap between germline ends came to 9 bases.

This chain uses TRBV4-1 with TRBJ1-4; possible D gene TRBD1, 6 bases. This CDR3 has 15 residues. CDR1 is MGHRA and CDR2 is YSYEKL in the germline V gene. V lost 1 base and J 8 bases, leaving 14 bases between the germline ends. CDR3 nucleotides: TGCGCCAGCAGCCAAGGGGGGCGAGGAGAAGAAAAACTGTTTTTT. Translated: CASSQGGRGEEKLFF.